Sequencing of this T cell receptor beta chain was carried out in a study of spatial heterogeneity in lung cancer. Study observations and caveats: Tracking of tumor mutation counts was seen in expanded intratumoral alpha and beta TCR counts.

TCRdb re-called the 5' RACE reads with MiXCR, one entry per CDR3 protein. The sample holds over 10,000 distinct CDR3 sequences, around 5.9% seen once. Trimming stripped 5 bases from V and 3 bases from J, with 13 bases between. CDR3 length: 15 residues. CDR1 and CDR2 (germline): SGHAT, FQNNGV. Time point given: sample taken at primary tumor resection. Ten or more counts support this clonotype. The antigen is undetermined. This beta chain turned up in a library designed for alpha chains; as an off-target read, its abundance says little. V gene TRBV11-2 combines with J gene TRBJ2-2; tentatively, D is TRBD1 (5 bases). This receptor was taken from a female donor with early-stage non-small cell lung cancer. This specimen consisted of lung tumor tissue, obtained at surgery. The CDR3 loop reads CASSLQGQDTGELFF. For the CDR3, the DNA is TGTGCCAGCAGCCTCCAGGGCCAGGACACCGGGGAGCTGTTTTTT.